This entry lists 25 T cell receptor beta chains sequenced from one sample in a study of blood T cells in healthy people across ages (dated by TCRdb to between 2014 and 2017). The method behind the library was 5' RACE. Sequenced on an Illumina HiSeq 2500. A second PCR of 7 to 11 cycles was run with a J-beta primer mix and a sample-barcoded 5' primer. TCRdb cleaned the public reads at Q25 with fastp, built clones with MiXCR and kept in-frame beta chains. Records with the same CDR3 protein are collapsed into one entry carrying the most frequent genes and DNA. A total of hundreds of thousands of distinct CDR3 sequences appear in this sample, around 25% of them only once. 9.4% of the sample rests with the top ten. This same sample was also part of a study on T cells of mothers and their children.

The sequencing input was blood. Receptors were obtained from a boy aged 5-17 years in good health.

The sample holds a few counts of this clonotype. A read error may account for a junction end that differs from germline. The V and J genes are TRBV11-2 and TRBJ1-4; no clear D gene. The germline gives CDR1 SGHAT, CDR2 FQNNGV. The CDR3 has 11 amino acids. This CDR3 is CAGSRREKLFF. The CDR3 DNA reads as TGTGCCGGCAGCCGGAGGGAAAAACTGTTTTTT. Looking up the rest from reference TRBV11-2 and TRBJ1-4 gives the full variable domain: EAGVAQSPRYKIIEKRQSVAFWCNPISGHATLYWYQQILGQGPKLLIQFQNNGVVDDSQLPKDRFSAERLKGVDSTLKIQPAKLEDSAVYLCAGSRREKLFFGSGTQLSVL.

About this clonotype itself: One junction end disagrees with the germline gene, perhaps due to a read error. This chain connects TRBV7-2 to TRBJ2-2; 9 positions agree with TRBD1. Germline CDR1 reads SGHTA; CDR2 reads FQGNSA. There are 19 residues in the CDR3. In DNA form, the CDR3 reads TGCGCCAGCAGCCAAGTCCCGGGACAGGGTATGGCGAACACCGGGGAGCTGTTTTTT. This gives the protein CASSQVPGQGMANTGELFF.

This clonotype was counted only a few times. The genes are TRBV3-1 and TRBJ2-5; D call uncertain. From germline, CDR1 is LGHDT and CDR2 YNNKEL (reference sequence). The CDR3 consists of 12 residues. V dropped 3 bases and J dropped 7 bases, with 9 bases sitting between them. The CDR3, as DNA: TGTGCCAGCAGCCAGCCTCATTGGACCCAGTACTTC. This codes for CASSQPHWTQYF.

This clonotype was seen only a few times. The CDR3 spells CSARDLWGGSDEQYF. The CDR3 DNA follows: TGCAGTGCTAGAGACCTTTGGGGGGGATCCGACGAGCAGTACTTC. The rearrangement links TRBV20-1 to TRBJ2-7; TRBD2 aligns across 7 bases. V shed 0 bases, J shed 5 bases, and the junction held 10 bases outside the gene matches. Germline-derived CDR1 and CDR2 are DFQATT and SNEGSKA (reference sequence). The CDR3 covers 15 residues.

This clonotype has at least ten counts. The chain couples TRBV9 to TRBJ2-1, with D tentatively TRBD1 (5 bases). The CDR3 sequence is 12 residues long. Germline assignment: CDR1 SGDLS and CDR2 YYNGEE. Trimming pared 0 bases from V and 8 bases from J, leaving 6 bases between. CDR3 sequence: CASSVGGDEQFF. The CDR3 coding sequence is TGTGCCAGCAGCGTAGGGGGCGATGAGCAGTTCTTC.

This clonotype showed up just a few times. V is TRBV12-3 or TRBV12-4 and J is TRBJ2-5, with 8 positions matching TRBD2. J was trimmed by 1 base and V by 8 bases; bases with no gene match: 9. The CDR3 has 15 amino acids. The CDR3 spells CASVRPGGLQETQYF. The CDR3 bases are TGTGCCAGCGTCAGGCCGGGGGGGCTCCAAGAGACCCAGTACTTC.

V usage is TRBV5-5 and J usage is TRBJ2-1; no definite D call. The CDR3 is made up of 17 amino acids. V was trimmed by 0 bases and J by 5 bases, leaving 18 bases between them. The germline V gene encodes CDR1 SGHKS and CDR2 YYEKEE (reference sequence). The CDR3 coding sequence is TGTGCCAGCAGCTTGGCCCCTCGGCGGCTCCCCGACAATGAGCAGTTCTTC. This translates into CASSLAPRRLPDNEQFF.

J is TRBJ2-7 and V is TRBV10-3, with D perhaps TRBD2 (5 bases). The CDR3 loop spans 14 amino acids. Deletions cut 2 bases from V and 9 bases from J, with 17 bases between. Germline V CDR1 and CDR2: ENHRY, SYGVKD. The CDR3 reads CAISEISGLAGQYF. In DNA form, the CDR3 reads TGTGCCATCAGTGAGATAAGTGGTCTAGCCGGGCAGTACTTC.

This clonotype was detected a few times. The chain uses TRBV28 and TRBJ2-5, with D possibly matching TRBD1 (6 bases). The closer fit of TRBJ2-1 to the DNA end suggests the J call may be wrong. The length of the CDR3 is 14 residues. Germline V gene lookup returns CDR1 MDHEN and CDR2 SYDVKM. CDR3 sequence (DNA): TGTGCCACTCGTCGGACAGACCCCGACAATGAGCAGTTCTTC. Translating gives CATRRTDPDNEQFF.

V and J are TRBV28 and TRBJ1-4; D is possibly TRBD1 (5 bases). Germline-derived CDR1 and CDR2 are MDHEN and SYDVKM. V was clipped by 6 bases and J by 5 bases, with 10 bases between them. The CDR3 sequence is 13 residues long. CDR3 residues: CASRMGGNEKLFF. The DNA for the CDR3 is TGTGCCAGCAGGATGGGGGGAAATGAAAAACTGTTTTTT.

The V call is TRBV6-5, the J call TRBJ1-2; no reliable D call. The CDR3 runs to 12 residues. V was pared by 7 bases and J by 2 bases, with 8 bases between. In germline, CDR1 is MNHEY, CDR2 SVGAGI. The CDR3 region has the DNA TGTGCCAGCATGTGGGCCAACTATGGCTACACCTTC. Protein: CASMWANYGYTF.

This clonotype was observed a handful of times. The chain has TRBV6-6 and TRBJ1-1; perhaps TRBD1 as D (5 bases). The CDR3 length is 12 residues. V shed 5 bases and J shed 10 bases, with 14 bases lying between them. CDR1 is MNHNY, CDR2 SVGAGI, per germline (reference sequence). CDR3 DNA: TGTGCCAGCAGTACGGGACCCTCCGTAGCTTTCTTT. It is translated as CASSTGPSVAFF.

The rearrangement joins TRBV27 to TRBJ1-2, with a possible D match to TRBD1 (5 bases). The ends were cut back, 0 bases at V and 4 bases at J, with 12 bases in the middle. This CDR3 region has 15 residues. Germline V gene lookup returns CDR1 MNHEY and CDR2 SMNVEV (reference sequence). CDR3 DNA sequence: TGTGCCAGCAGTTTATCTGGGGGTTCGTCCTATGGCTACACCTTC. The encoded protein is CASSLSGGSSYGYTF.

This clonotype was observed a few times. The chain carries TRBV3-1 and TRBJ1-2; TRBD1 matches 8 bases. This CDR3 is built from 15 residues. In germline, CDR1 is LGHDT, CDR2 YNNKEL (reference sequence). V lost 1 base to trimming and J lost 5 bases; unmatched junction nucleotides: 6. The CDR3 bases are TGTGCCAGCAGCCAAGCCCCGGACAGGGTTTATGGCTACACCTTC. This codes for CASSQAPDRVYGYTF.

The gene calls are TRBV7-6 and TRBJ2-5; possibly TRBD1 for D (6 bases). This CDR3 comprises 17 residues. V lost 4 bases, J lost 4 bases, and 22 bases lay in between. Germline assignment: CDR1 SGHVS and CDR2 FNYEAQ. CDR3 in amino acids: CASSYRVGGSRGETQYF. The CDR3 nucleotides read TGTGCCAGCAGCTACCGTGTAGGGGGATCGAGGGGAGAGACCCAGTACTTC.

This clonotype was detected only a few times. Germline is not matched at one junction end, which may reflect a read error. This rearrangement joins TRBV6-1 to TRBJ2-5; TRBD2 aligns across 13 bases. Per germline, CDR1 MNHNS and CDR2 SASEGT. The CDR3 loop spans 15 amino acids. CDR3 sequence: CASRRLAGGGETPYF. The CDR3 DNA reads TGTGCCAGCAGGAGACTAGCGGGAGGAGGAGAGACCCCGTACTTC.

The V gene is TRBV5-4, the J gene TRBJ2-5, with D unresolved. Germline V CDR1 and CDR2: SGHNT, YYREEE (reference sequence). V dropped 1 base and J dropped 5 bases, with 9 bases sitting between them. CDR3 length: 13 amino acids. CDR3 loop: CASSLYIGETQYF. In nucleotides, the CDR3 is TGTGCCAGCAGCTTGTACATAGGGGAGACCCAGTACTTC.

This clonotype appeared a few times. The rearrangement links TRBV7-9 to TRBJ1-4, with D unclear. V was cut by 5 bases and J by 0 bases, with 7 bases left in between. This CDR3 region has 14 residues. CDR1 and CDR2 from the germline V gene are SEHNR and FQNEAQ (reference sequence). Here the CDR3 DNA reads TGTGCCAGCAGCGTGATCGCAACTAATGAAAAACTGTTTTTT. As protein: CASSVIATNEKLFF. The full variable domain, in which reference TRBV7-9 and TRBJ1-4 provide the parts outside the CDR3, is DTGVSQNPRHKITKRGQNVTFRCDPISEHNRLYWYRQTLGQGPEFLTYFQNEAQLEKSRLLSDRFSAERPKGSFSTLEIQRTEQGDSAMYLCASSVIATNEKLFFGSGTQLSVL.

CDR3: CASRSGATNEKLFF. CDR3 sequence (DNA): TGTGCCTCCCGATCGGGGGCGACTAATGAAAAACTGTTTTTT. The chain combines TRBV10-3 with TRBJ1-4, with D possibly matching TRBD1 (6 bases). Trimming took off 11 bases at V and 2 bases at J, with 15 bases between the two ends. The CDR3 sequence is 14 residues long. Germline V gene data show CDR1 as ENHRY and CDR2 as SYGVKD.

This clonotype appeared a few times. This sequence joins TRBV7-3 and TRBJ2-5; 7 bases fit TRBD1. From germline, CDR1 is SGHTA and CDR2 FQGTGA. The V segment lost 4 bases and the J segment 4 bases; nucleotides outside the gene matches: 3. The CDR3 length is 13 residues. In nucleotides, the CDR3 is TGTGCCAGCAGCTCGGACAGGTTAGAGACCCAGTACTTC. Amino acids: CASSSDRLETQYF.

The table lists this clonotype with a few counts. The rearrangement links TRBV7-9 to TRBJ1-5; D not certain. This CDR3 has 13 residues. The germline V gene encodes CDR1 SEHNR and CDR2 FQNEAQ (reference sequence). Between the trimmed V and J ends, which lost 3 bases and 5 bases, there was a span of 8 bases. Here the CDR3 reads CASSFNGDQPQHF. In DNA form, the CDR3 reads TGTGCCAGCAGCTTTAACGGGGATCAGCCCCAGCATTTT.

The chain couples TRBV5-1 to TRBJ2-5; TRBD1 agrees at 10 bases. CDR1 SGHRS and CDR2 YFSETQ come from the germline V gene. J was trimmed by 3 bases and V by 7 bases; bases with no gene match: 3. The CDR3 has 13 amino acids. The CDR3 DNA reads as TGCGCCAGCTGGGACAGGGGTAAAGAGACCCAGTACTTC. Encoded protein: CASWDRGKETQYF. Full variable domain (remainder filled in from reference TRBV5-1 and TRBJ2-5): KAGVTQTPRYLIKTRGQQVTLSCSPISGHRSVSWYQQTPGQGLQFLFEYFSETQRNKGNFPGRFSGRQFSNSRSEMNVSTLELGDSALYLCASWDRGKETQYFGPGTRLLVL.

This clonotype has only one observation. The gene calls are TRBV13 and TRBJ1-6; TRBD1 matches 7 bases. CDR3 length: 15 residues. J gave up 7 bases and V 6 bases, and 9 bases lay outside the gene matches. CDR1 and CDR2 (germline): PRHDT, FYEKMQ (reference sequence). CDR3 sequence: CASRAPGTVNSPLHF. CDR3 nucleotides: TGTGCCAGCAGGGCCCCCGGGACAGTCAATTCACCCCTCCACTTT.

The chain employs TRBV20-1 and TRBJ2-1; 8 nucleotides line up with TRBD2. Trimming took 0 bases from V and 3 from J; bases not matched to a gene: 7. The length of the CDR3 is 16 residues. Germline V gene sequence: CDR1 DFQATT, CDR2 SNEGSKA (reference sequence). CDR3 sequence reads: CSARDRFLAGYNEQFF. The CDR3 bases are TGCAGTGCTAGAGATCGGTTCCTAGCGGGCTACAATGAGCAGTTCTTC.

V gene TRBV4-3 combines with J gene TRBJ2-3, with 7 bases aligning to TRBD2. Germline V gene lookup returns CDR1 LGHNA and CDR2 YSLEER. With 0 bases clipped from V and 6 bases from J, the junction kept 6 bases outside the gene matches. This CDR3 spans 15 amino acids. CDR3 sequence reads: CASSQDRRGLDTQYF. The CDR3 region has the DNA TGCGCCAGCAGCCAAGATCGGCGGGGGTTGGATACGCAGTATTTT.